A single sample gave rise to the 10 T cell receptor beta chains below, sequenced in a study of glioma-infiltrating T cells. TCR alpha and beta CDR3 regions were amplified from RNA using iRepertoire nested multiplex PCR. Each CDR3 protein gets one entry after TCRdb re-called the multiplex PCR reads with MiXCR. In the table there are 300,000 to 450,000 distinct CDR3 sequences, about two fifths of which are singletons. The sample consisted of glioma tissue, nonneoplastic brain tissue, or PBMCs (not recorded which). These receptors all come from a human donor with low-grade glioma or glioblastoma, undergoing nonglioma brain surgery, or in good health (not recorded which).

This clonotype appeared many times. V is TRBV25-1 and J is TRBJ2-5; D is possibly TRBD2 (6 bases). CDR3 size: 13 residues. Trimming stripped 1 base from V and 5 bases from J, with 8 bases between. Germline V gives CDR1 MGHDK, CDR2 SYGVNS. CDR3 DNA: TGTGCCAGCAGTGAATGGAGGGACGAGACCCAGTACTTC. Translated: CASSEWRDETQYF. Looking up the rest from reference TRBV25-1 and TRBJ2-5 gives the full variable domain: EADIYQTPRYLVIGTGKKITLECSQTMGHDKMYWYQQDPGMELHLIHYSYGVNSTEKGDLSSESTVSRIRTEHFPLTLESARPSHTSQYLCASSEWRDETQYFGPGTRLLVL.

There are a few counts of this clonotype. V and J are TRBV20-1 and TRBJ1-1, with a tentative D call TRBD1 (5 bases). The ends were cut back, 6 bases at V and 0 bases at J, with 17 bases in the middle. Per the germline V gene, CDR1 is DFQATT and CDR2 is SNEGSKA (reference sequence). The CDR3 sequence is 15 residues long. The CDR3 DNA follows: TGCAGTGCCAGTAAACCGGGACGGGTGAACACTGAAGCTTTCTTT. Amino acids: CSASKPGRVNTEAFF.

As concerns this clonotype: A much larger clonotype is one base distant, so this may be a read error. The chain joins TRBV28 to TRBJ1-5, with D unresolved. Germline CDR1 is MDHEN and CDR2 is SYDVKM. The CDR3 has 15 residues. The CDR3 bases are TGTGACAGCAGTTTCCCCCAGGCAGGCAATCAGCCCCAGCATTTT. Protein product: CDSSFPQAGNQPQHF. The full variable domain, in which reference TRBV28 and TRBJ1-5 provide the parts outside the CDR3, is DVKVTQSSRYLVKRTGEKVFLECVQDMDHENMFWYRQDPGLGLRLIYFSYDVKMKEKGDIPEGYSVSREKKERFSLILESASTNQTSMYLCDSSFPQAGNQPQHFGDGTRLSIL.

To note about this clonotype: This clone may be a read error of a much larger clone one base away. The V and J genes are TRBV28 and TRBJ2-7, with 8 nucleotides matching TRBD1. Germline lookup yields CDR1 MDHEN and CDR2 SYDVKM. The CDR3 length is 15 residues. The CDR3 bases are TGTGCCAGCTGTTTATCCCAGGGGGCAGCGTACGAGCAGTACTTC. It specifies CASCLSQGAAYEQYF.

A single count supports this clonotype. A read error is possible here, since a much larger clone lies one base away. The chain recombines TRBV6-2 or TRBV6-3 with TRBJ1-1; possible D gene TRBD1, 5 bases. The CDR3 extends over 15 amino acids. Germline-derived CDR1 and CDR2 are MNHEY and SVGEGT. CDR3: CASSYSTVSDTKAFF. The CDR3 DNA sequence: TGTGCCAGCAGTTACTCGACAGTTTCGGACACTAAAGCTTTCTTT.

About this clonotype itself: A much more abundant neighbour one base away suggests this may be a read error. J is TRBJ2-7 and V is TRBV28; D tentatively fits TRBD1 or TRBD2 (5 bases each). The CDR3 is made up of 18 amino acids. Deletions cut 8 bases from V and 4 bases from J, with 30 bases between. Germline CDR1 is MDHEN and CDR2 is SYDVKM. As DNA, the CDR3 is TGTGCCAGCGGACAAACTCAATGGACAAGCGGCCTTTATTACGAGCAGTACTTC. Translating it yields CASGQTQWTSGLYYEQYF.

Note on this clonotype: This sequence may be a read error, since a much larger clone differs from it by one base. The rearrangement uses TRBV28 and TRBJ2-3; a possible D gene is TRBD1 (5 bases). The CDR3 sequence is 16 residues long. V was clipped by 3 bases and J by 7 bases, with 20 bases between them. The germline V gene encodes CDR1 MDHEN and CDR2 SYDVKM. The CDR3 region is CASSLDTRRLKYTQYF. CDR3 nucleotides: TGTGCCAGCAGTTTGGACACGCGACGACTGAAGTATACGCAGTATTTT.

The gene calls are TRBV20-1 and TRBJ2-1; D is uncertain. Trimming shortened V by 0 bases and J by 0 bases, and 9 bases separated the two germline ends. Germline V lookup: CDR1 DFQATT, CDR2 SNEGSKA (reference sequence). The CDR3 totals 15 residues. CDR3 DNA sequence: TGCAGTGCTAGAGAACACATTAGCTCCTACAATGAGCAGTTCTTC. The encoded protein is CSAREHISSYNEQFF.

This clonotype was found a few times. The chain recombines TRBV29-1 with TRBJ2-1; 12 bases match TRBD2. CDR1 is SQVTM, CDR2 ANQGSEA, per germline. The CDR3 has 17 amino acids. Unmatched junction bases numbered 12, after V lost 4 bases and J lost 5 bases. The CDR3 here is CSVGTSGAPPPNNEQFF. The CDR3 nucleotides read TGCAGCGTTGGGACTAGCGGGGCCCCACCCCCGAACAATGAGCAGTTCTTC.

For this clonotype: A much more abundant neighbour one base away suggests this may be a read error. Likely a read error: the CDR3 ends without its conserved phenylalanine or tryptophan. The chain couples TRBV7-2 to TRBJ1-2; D remains ambiguous. Trimming cost V 1 base and J 4 bases, with 10 bases left between them. Germline CDR1 and CDR2: SGHTA and FQGNSA. CDR3 length: 14 residues. The CDR3 DNA reads as TGTGCCAGCAGCTTAGTAAAGGGCCCCTATGGCTACACCCTC. Translating it yields CASSLVKGPYGYTL.